This T cell receptor (beta chain) was identified during a study of shared clonotypes between healthy human individuals. Study summary: Donor composition was two women and a few men, aged 18 to 49.

For this clone: No antigen is known for it.

Study-wide results and caveats: Roughly 5% of naive CD4 clonotypes were shared across four donors.

Germline CDR1 and CDR2: KGHSH and LQKENI. The V and J ends lost 3 bases and 1 base respectively, with 10 bases between them. This CDR3 has 14 amino acids. Sorted subsets were amplified in replicate PCRs using 200 to 250 ng DNA, about 30,000 T cell genomes. The table came from immunoSEQ multiplex PCR; TCRdb's copy has only in-frame clones and leaves some out. The sample holds 950,000 to 1,300,000 clones, about 75% seen once. The V gene is TRBV18, the J gene TRBJ2-7; D gene ambiguous. The sequenced sample was memory CD4+ T cells sorted from blood. Subset defined: CD45RA-negative fraction. The source is a man aged 18 to 30 in good health. The CDR3 reads CASSPATVSYEQYF. CDR3 nucleotide sequence: TGTGCCAGCTCACCGGCTACAGTTTCCTACGAGCAGTACTTC.